This T cell receptor (beta chain) was identified during a study of T cell repertoires in cytomegalovirus infection. TCRdb re-called the reads through MiXCR, storing one row per CDR3 protein. The table has fewer than 1,000,000 distinct CDR3 sequences, around a third seen once. On this clonotype itself: Its antigen is unidentified. The junction departs from the called germline gene at one end, perhaps through a read error.

CDR1 is DFQATT and CDR2 is SNEGSKA in the germline V gene (reference sequence). The CDR3 has 15 residues. This rearrangement joins TRBV20-1 to TRBJ2-2; TRBD2 agrees at 9 bases. Sequences were derived from cultured CD8+ T cells from PBMCs, sampled from culture after CMV antigen stimulation. This sequence originates from a human donor in good health (CMV status not recorded). Some clones in this sample may be carry-over from other donors' samples. CDR3 sequence (DNA): TGCAGTACTAGAGCACGGACTAGCGTGGGCGGGGAGCTGTTTTTT. Translating gives CSTRARTSVGGELFF.